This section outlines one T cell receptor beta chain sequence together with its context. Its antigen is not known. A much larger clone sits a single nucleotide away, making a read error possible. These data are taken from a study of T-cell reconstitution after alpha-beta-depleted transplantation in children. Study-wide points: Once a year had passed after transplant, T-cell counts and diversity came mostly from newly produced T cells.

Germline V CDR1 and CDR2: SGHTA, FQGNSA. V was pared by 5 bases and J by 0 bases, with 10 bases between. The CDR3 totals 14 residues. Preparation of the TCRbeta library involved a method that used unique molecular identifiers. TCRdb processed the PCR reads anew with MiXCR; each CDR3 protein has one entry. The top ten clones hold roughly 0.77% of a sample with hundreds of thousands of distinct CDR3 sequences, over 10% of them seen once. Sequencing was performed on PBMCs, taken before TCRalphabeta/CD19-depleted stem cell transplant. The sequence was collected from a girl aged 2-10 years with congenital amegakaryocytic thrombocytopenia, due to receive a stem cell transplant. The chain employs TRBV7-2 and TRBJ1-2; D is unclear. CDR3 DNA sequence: TGTGCCAGCAGCATCACAGCCACTAACTATGGCTACACCTTC. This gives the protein CASSITATNYGYTF.